These T cell receptor beta chains were read from a single sample in a study of blood T cell repertoires in COVID-19. Assay used: immunoSEQ multiplex PCR; TCRdb lists only in-frame clones, some missing. In the table there are under 85,000 clones, about 88% of which are singletons. The sample taken for sequencing was peripheral blood. The receptor source for this set is an older man with active or convalescent COVID-19. Each CDR3 is given with its conserved first and last residue. D genes are given only for firm matches. A row's size may be missing; if present it is once, few, many or a size class.

V gene	D gene	clone size	J gene	CDR3 DNA	CDR3 protein
TRBV27	-	once	TRBJ1-6	TGTGCCAGCAGTTTGGCCCCTCAGGGAGGATATAATTCACCCCTCCACTTT	CASSLAPQGGYNSPLHF
TRBV4-2	-	-	TRBJ1-2	TGTGCCAGCAGCCCCAGTATGGGCGTCACTAACTATGGCTACACCTTC	CASSPSMGVTNYGYTF
TRBV7-2	TRBD1	-	TRBJ1-2	TGTGCCAGCAGCTTAGGACAGGGGGGCTATGGCTACACCTTC	CASSLGQGGYGYTF
TRBV18	TRBD1	-	TRBJ1-1	TGTGCCAGCTCAACAGGGGTCGACACTGAAGCTTTCTTT	CASSTGVDTEAFF
TRBV30	TRBD1	-	TRBJ1-3	TGTGCCTGGAGCCAGACAGGGTCGGACACCATATATTTT	CAWSQTGSDTIYF
TRBV6-5	-	-	TRBJ1-2	TGTGCCAGCAGGTCGGACAGTCGAAACTATGGCTACACCTTC	CASRSDSRNYGYTF
TRBV5-1	-	-	TRBJ1-5	TGCGCCAGCAGCCCCTCGGGGGGCAATCAGCCCCAGCATTTT	CASSPSGGNQPQHF
TRBV19	TRBD1	-	TRBJ1-2	TGTGCCAGTAGTACCTGGGACAGGGGGACGCTTTATGGCTACACCTTC	CASSTWDRGTLYGYTF
TRBV7-2	-	-	TRBJ2-2	TGTGCCAGCAGCTTAGCGGCGGGGACCGGGGAGCTGTTTTTT	CASSLAAGTGELFF
TRBV6-1	TRBD2	once	TRBJ2-5	TGTGCCAGCAGTGATAGGACTAGCGGGGGGCGAGAGACCCAGTACTTC	CASSDRTSGGRETQYF
TRBV18	TRBD1	-	TRBJ2-2	TGTGCCAGCTCACCCACAGGGGGCAGCGCCGGGGAGCTGTTTTTT	CASSPTGGSAGELFF
TRBV20-1	-	-	TRBJ1-2	TGCAGTGCTAGTCATAGTAACTATGGCTACACCTTC	CSASHSNYGYTF
TRBV4-2	-	-	TRBJ2-5	TGTGCCAGCAGCTCCTCGGAAGGGAGTGGGGAAGAGACCCAGTACTTC	CASSSSEGSGEETQYF
TRBV15	-	-	TRBJ1-2	TGTGCCACCAGCAGCGGGGACTCCTATGGCTACACCTTC	CATSSGDSYGYTF
TRBV27	-	-	TRBJ2-5	TGTGCCAGTGGAGGGCTAGAGACCCAGTACTTC	CASGGLETQYF
TRBV19	-	-	TRBJ2-2	TGTGCCAGTAGTAGACAGCCGAACACCGGGGAGCTGTTTTTT	CASSRQPNTGELFF
TRBV29-1	-	-	TRBJ1-2	TGCAGCGTTGAGTCCTCGGAGGGCTACACCTTC	CSVESSEGYTF
TRBV19	-	-	TRBJ1-5	TGTGCCAGTAGTATGTGGGGGCAGGGAAGCAATCAGCCCCAGCATTTT	CASSMWGQGSNQPQHF
TRBV14	-	-	TRBJ2-7	TGTGCCAGCAGCCATCAAGGGGCGAGCTCCTACGAGCAGTACTTC	CASSHQGASSYEQYF
TRBV7-9	-	-	TRBJ2-5	TGTGCCAGCAGTTCCGACCGGGACATGCTACACGAGACCCAGTACTTC	CASSSDRDMLHETQYF
TRBV4-1	TRBD1	-	TRBJ2-2	TGCGCCAGCAGCACGGGACAGCTAATCACCGGGGAGCTGTTTTTT	CASSTGQLITGELFF
TRBV3-1/TRBV3-2	TRBD1	-	TRBJ1-6	TGTGCCAGCAGCCAGGGACAGCGCTCACCCCTCCACTTT	CASSQGQRSPLHF
TRBV5-1	-	-	TRBJ2-5	TGCGCCAGCAGCTTGAGACAAGCAACCCAAGAGACCCAGTACTTC	CASSLRQATQETQYF
TRBV23-1	-	few	TRBJ1-4	TGCGCCAGCAGCCCCCTCGAAAAACTGTTTTTT	CASSPLEKLFF
TRBV3-1/TRBV3-2	-	-	TRBJ2-1	TGTGCCAGCAGCCAATCATTTGAGCAGTTCTTC	CASSQSFEQFF
TRBV28	TRBD1	-	TRBJ1-1	TGTGCCAGCAAACAAGGACAGGGGTTTCACACTGAAGCTTTCTTT	CASKQGQGFHTEAFF
TRBV7-6	TRBD1	-	TRBJ2-7	TGTGCCAGCAGACAACAGGGGACCAGTAGCGAGCAGTACTTC	CASRQQGTSSEQYF
TRBV6-2/TRBV6-3	-	-	TRBJ1-2	TGTGCCAGCAGTAGCGCGGGGGGCGGCTACACCTTC	CASSSAGGGYTF
TRBV21-1	-	few	TRBJ1-6	TGTGCCAGCAGCACTGAGGACAGGGGGCGCTCACCCCTCCACTTT	CASSTEDRGRSPLHF
TRBV30	-	-	TRBJ1-5	TGTGCCTGGAGTGACAACCCATATCAGCCCCAGCATTTT	CAWSDNPYQPQHF
TRBV2	-	-	TRBJ1-6	TGTGCCAGCAGAGACAGCTCCTATAATTCACCCCTCCACTTT	CASRDSSYNSPLHF
TRBV21-1	-	-	TRBJ2-5	TGTGCCAGCAGCAAAGATCCAGGACAGGGGGAGCAAGAGACCCAGTACTTC	CASSKDPGQGEQETQYF
TRBV10-3	TRBD2	-	TRBJ2-3	TGTGCCATCAGTGGGACCGGGACTAGGACAGATACGCAGTATTTT	CAISGTGTRTDTQYF
TRBV28	TRBD1	-	TRBJ2-2	TGTGCCAGCAGTCCCCCCCGACAGGGGGGCCGGGAGCTGTTTTTT	CASSPPRQGGRELFF
TRBV12-3/TRBV12-4	-	-	TRBJ1-1	TGTGCCAGCTCTTGGGGGCGCAGCACTGAAGCTTTCTTT	CASSWGRSTEAFF
TRBV5-5	TRBD1	-	TRBJ2-3	TGTGCCAGCAGCTTGGAGGGTGGGGGACAGAGGACAGATACGCAGTATTTT	CASSLEGGGQRTDTQYF
TRBV18	TRBD1	-	TRBJ2-1	TGTGCCAGCTCACAATCCCGGACAGGGTTCGGTCCAAACAATGAGCAGTTCTTC	CASSQSRTGFGPNNEQFF
TRBV6-5	-	-	TRBJ1-1	TGTGCCAGCAGTTTCAGTCTTCGCGGGGAAGCTTTCTTT	CASSFSLRGEAFF
TRBV12-1	-	-	TRBJ1-6	TGTGCCAGCAGCTCAAGACCGGGACAGGGGGCATCTGAATCACCCCTCCACTTT	CASSSRPGQGASESPLHF
TRBV5-6	-	-	TRBJ1-6	TGTGCCAGCAGCTTGGGAGCGAGCTCCTATAATTCACCCCTCCACTTT	CASSLGASSYNSPLHF
TRBV5-1	TRBD1	once	TRBJ2-2	TGCGCCAGCAGCTCCGGGACAGGGGCATTGGACACCGGGGAGCTGTTTTTT	CASSSGTGALDTGELFF
TRBV30	-	-	TRBJ1-2	TGTGCCTGGAGTAGGCTAAGAGGGGAGGCTGGCTACACCTTC	CAWSRLRGEAGYTF
TRBV5-1	TRBD1	-	TRBJ2-2	TGCGCCAGCAGCTTGCAGGGGGCCAGGAACACCGGGGAGCTGTTTTTT	CASSLQGARNTGELFF
TRBV19	TRBD1	-	TRBJ1-6	TGTGCCAGTAGTATCCGACAGGGCCTCCGGAATTCACCCCTCCACTTT	CASSIRQGLRNSPLHF
TRBV28	TRBD1	once	TRBJ2-5	TGTGCCAGCAGCTTCGACAGGGATGGATTGCAAGAGACCCAGTACTTC	CASSFDRDGLQETQYF